The next 13 T cell receptor beta chains were all read from a single sample in a study of blood T cell repertoires in COVID-19. Some clones are missing from TCRdb's copy, which holds only in-frame ones; the method was immunoSEQ multiplex PCR. The table shows about 200,000 clones, with about 83% occurring only once. The sequencing input was peripheral blood. Receptors were obtained from a woman aged 45-65 years with acute or convalescent COVID-19.

This rearrangement joins TRBV28 to TRBJ2-7, with 7 bases identical to TRBD2. V shed 11 bases, J shed 0 bases, and the junction held 10 bases outside the gene matches. In germline, CDR1 is MDHEN, CDR2 SYDVKM. The CDR3 contains 14 residues. The CDR3 is CAGGDGPHSYEQYF. Written as DNA, the CDR3 is TGTGCCGGGGGGGACGGGCCCCACTCCTACGAGCAGTACTTC.

The chain joins TRBV7-9 to TRBJ2-5, with TRBD2 identical over 11 bases. The CDR3 extends over 14 amino acids. V shed 4 bases, J shed 3 bases, and the junction held 1 base outside the gene matches. CDR1 SEHNR and CDR2 FQNEAQ come from the germline V gene (reference sequence). CDR3 nucleotides: TGTGCCAGCAGCTGGGGACTAGCGGAAGAGACCCAGTACTTC. It is translated as CASSWGLAEETQYF.

The chain joins TRBV27 to TRBJ2-4; 10 bases are shared with TRBD2. Per germline, CDR1 MNHEY and CDR2 SMNVEV (reference sequence). J was trimmed by 3 bases and V by 2 bases; bases with no gene match: 7. The CDR3 sequence is 17 residues long. The CDR3 nucleotides are TGTGCCAGCAGTTTAGAGAAGAGCGGGAGGGTCAAAAACATTCAGTACTTC. Its translation: CASSLEKSGRVKNIQYF.

DNA of the CDR3: TGTGCCAGCAGCTCAAGAACGGGAGAATCGACCGGGGAGCTGTTTTTT. Residues: CASSSRTGESTGELFF. The chain couples TRBV7-9 to TRBJ2-2, with D perhaps matching TRBD2 (6 bases). Trimming shortened V by 4 bases and J by 5 bases, and 17 bases separated the two germline ends. This CDR3 is built from 16 residues. CDR1 is SEHNR, CDR2 FQNEAQ, per germline (reference sequence).

The chain uses TRBV18 and TRBJ2-3, with 9 bases aligning to TRBD2. Germline assignment: CDR1 KGHSH and CDR2 LQKENI. With 3 bases clipped from V and 1 base from J, the junction kept 8 bases outside the gene matches. This CDR3 is 17 amino acids long. The CDR3 bases are TGTGCCAGCTCACCTCAATCGGTAGCGGGGGGCACAGATACGCAGTATTTT. Amino acids: CASSPQSVAGGTDTQYF.

This chain links TRBV27 with TRBJ2-6, with D hard to call. The CDR3 contains 15 residues. The germline gives CDR1 MNHEY, CDR2 SMNVEV (reference sequence). The V end was cut by 8 bases, the J end by 1 base, with 12 bases between. CDR3 in DNA: TGTGCCAGCGCTGGTAGTTTATCTGGGGCCAACGTCCTGACTTTC. The encoded protein is CASAGSLSGANVLTF. The variable domain in full, completed from reference TRBV27 and TRBJ2-6, reads EAQVTQNPRYLITVTGKKLTVTCSQNMNHEYMSWYRQDPGLGLRQIYYSMNVEVTDKGDVPEGYKVSRKEKRNFPLILESPSPNQTSLYFCASAGSLSGANVLTFGAGSRLTVL.

The CDR3 nucleotides read TGTGCCAGTAGTGTGACAGGGGTCTATGGCTACACCTTC. This encodes CASSVTGVYGYTF. This chain connects TRBV19 to TRBJ1-2, with 8 positions matching TRBD1. The V gene end was trimmed by 5 bases and the J gene end by 4 bases; junction bases not matched to a gene: 3. The CDR3 loop spans 13 amino acids. Germline loops: CDR1 LNHDA, CDR2 SQIVND (reference sequence).

This clone was observed a handful of times. The chain is built from TRBV11-2 and TRBJ1-1; TRBD1 is a possible D gene (5 bases). V was pared by 3 bases and J by 0 bases, with 14 bases between. This CDR3 region has 16 residues. The germline V gene encodes CDR1 SGHAT and CDR2 FQNNGV. The CDR3: CASSFTDSRMNTEAFF. CDR3 nucleotides: TGTGCCAGCAGCTTCACCGACAGCAGGATGAACACTGAAGCTTTCTTT.

The rearrangement links TRBV6-6 to TRBJ2-7; TRBD2 might be the D (5 bases). Trimming took 8 bases from V and 2 from J, leaving 16 bases between them. CDR1 MNHNY and CDR2 SVGAGI come from the germline V gene (reference sequence). There are 14 residues in the CDR3. The CDR3 loop reads CASRRSASTYEQYF. CDR3 DNA sequence: TGTGCCAGCCGAAGGTCGGCTAGCACCTACGAGCAGTACTTC.

The gene calls are TRBV27 and TRBJ1-1; D uncertain. The germline V gene encodes CDR1 MNHEY and CDR2 SMNVEV (reference sequence). The CDR3 extends over 14 amino acids. Trimming pared 5 bases from V and 0 bases from J, leaving 10 bases between. The CDR3 nucleotides read TGTGCCAGCAGTATGCAGTTCATGAACACTGAAGCTTTCTTT. Translating gives CASSMQFMNTEAFF.

The J gene is TRBJ2-3, the V gene TRBV7-9; D may be TRBD2 (6 bases). Germline V CDR1 and CDR2: SEHNR, FQNEAQ (reference sequence). Trimming removed 2 bases at V and 4 bases at J, with 10 bases between. This CDR3 comprises 14 residues. In DNA, the CDR3 is TGTGCCAGCAGCTTATTACTAGCCGCAGATACGCAGTATTTT. Translated, it gives CASSLLLAADTQYF.

The genes are TRBV11-2 and TRBJ1-2, with TRBD1 identical over 11 bases. Germline loops: CDR1 SGHAT, CDR2 FQNNGV. Unmatched junction bases numbered 10, after V lost 5 bases and J lost 8 bases. This CDR3 is 15 amino acids long. CDR3 DNA sequence: TGTGCCAGCAGCCCCCGCCCGGGACAGGGGGGGGGCTACACCTTC. It translates to CASSPRPGQGGGYTF.

The CDR3 reads CASSKVSRTGGLQPQHF. The CDR3 DNA follows: TGTGCCAGCAGCAAAGTTTCTCGGACAGGGGGCCTTCAGCCCCAGCATTTT. The J gene is TRBJ1-5, the V gene TRBV21-1; TRBD1 is the table's D call, not checked against the DNA. TRBV21-1 is given as a pseudogene. The CDR3 totals 17 residues.